This T cell receptor beta chain was identified in a study of blood T cells in healthy people across ages. This clonotype was seen only a few times. A J-beta primer mix and a sample-barcoded 5' primer were used in a second PCR of roughly 6 to 11 cycles. TCRdb re-called the 5' RACE reads through MiXCR, storing one row per CDR3 protein. This table holds hundreds of thousands of distinct CDR3 sequences, about 30% found once. Deletions cut 3 bases from V and 3 bases from J, with 11 bases between. Germline V gene data show CDR1 as SNHLY and CDR2 as FYNNEI. The CDR3 length is 15 residues. The sequence came from a woman older than 75 in good health. Sequencing was done on a sample of blood. V usage is TRBV2 and J usage is TRBJ1-4; possibly TRBD1 for D (6 bases). For the CDR3, the DNA is TGTGCCAGCAGTGAGCAACAGGGAGCTAATGAAAAACTGTTTTTT. Its translation: CASSEQQGANEKLFF.